These 10 T cell receptor beta chains originate from one sample sequenced in a study of identical twins. TCRdb called the 5' RACE reads again in MiXCR, with one record for every CDR3 protein. The repertoire holds about 720,000 distinct CDR3 sequences, with over 8.5% as singletons. These data are also associated with another study on yellow fever vaccine responses in identical twins.

What was sequenced was PBMCs. These receptors were collected from a young woman in good health.

This clonotype was counted a few times. The CDR3 bases are TGTGCCAGCAGTTTAAATGACGGACTTTACTCCTACAATGAGCAGTTCTTC. This encodes CASSLNDGLYSYNEQFF. The rearrangement joins TRBV12-3 or TRBV12-4 to TRBJ2-1, with D perhaps TRBD2 (5 bases). This CDR3 is 17 amino acids long. V gave up 2 bases and J gave up 0 bases, with 14 bases separating them.

In this sample, this clonotype turned up many times. This sequence joins TRBV28 and TRBJ2-3; D is undetermined. The CDR3 is 14 amino acids. Per germline, CDR1 MDHEN and CDR2 SYDVKM. Trimming stripped 5 bases from V and 4 bases from J, with 13 bases between. This CDR3 is CASSPPLVPDTQYF. CDR3 nucleotide sequence: TGTGCCAGCAGTCCCCCCCTAGTGCCAGATACGCAGTATTTT.

V usage is TRBV24-1 and J usage is TRBJ2-2; D unclear. With 8 bases removed from V and 4 bases from J, the gap between germline ends came to 7 bases. Germline V CDR1 and CDR2: KGHDR, SFDVKD. The CDR3 runs to 12 residues. The DNA for the CDR3 is TGTGCCACCACCGACGGCACCGGGGAGCTGTTTTTT. The encoded protein is CATTDGTGELFF.

This clonotype was counted only a few times. This chain joins TRBV6-1 and TRBJ2-1; TRBD2 matches 10 bases. The V gene end was trimmed by 4 bases and the J gene end by 4 bases; junction bases not matched to a gene: 10. Germline V gives CDR1 MNHNS, CDR2 SASEGT. The CDR3 extends over 17 amino acids. CDR3 sequence: CASSGGTSVSLYNEQFF. The CDR3, as DNA: TGTGCCAGCAGTGGCGGGACTAGCGTCTCCCTATACAATGAGCAGTTCTTC.

The V call is TRBV3-1, the J call TRBJ2-1, with TRBD2 identical over 11 bases. CDR1 and CDR2 (germline): LGHDT, YNNKEL (reference sequence). There are 13 residues in the CDR3. CDR3 region: CGSGLAASNEQFF. CDR3 sequence (DNA): TGTGGGTCGGGACTAGCGGCAAGCAATGAGCAGTTCTTC.

This clonotype turned up a few times. One junction end disagrees with the germline gene, perhaps due to a read error. V usage is TRBV7-9 and J usage is TRBJ1-3; no definite D call. Germline V lookup: CDR1 SEHNR, CDR2 FQNEAQ (reference sequence). This CDR3 region has 17 residues. The CDR3 nucleotides are TGTGCCAGCAGCGCCGCCCCCAAGAGGGATTCTGGAAACACCATATTTTTT. Translating gives CASSAAPKRDSGNTIFF.

This clonotype was found a few times. The rearrangement uses TRBV12-3 or TRBV12-4 and TRBJ2-5, with D uncertain. V lost 5 bases and J lost 0, with 13 bases in between. The CDR3 runs to 15 residues. This CDR3 is CASSRSLDNQETQYF. The CDR3 coding sequence is TGTGCCAGCAGTCGGAGTCTAGATAACCAAGAGACCCAGTACTTC.

V usage is TRBV14 and J usage is TRBJ1-1, with D possibly matching TRBD1 (6 bases). V gave up 4 bases and J gave up 1 base, with 13 bases separating them. This CDR3 contains 15 residues. The germline V gene has CDR1 SGHDN and CDR2 FVKESK. CDR3 DNA sequence: TGTGCCAGCAGCCGCGGGGGGCTGGGGAACACTGAAGCTTTCTTT. Its translation is CASSRGGLGNTEAFF.

This clonotype was detected a few times. The genes are TRBV20-1 and TRBJ2-2, with D perhaps matching TRBD1 (5 bases). Germline V lookup: CDR1 DFQATT, CDR2 SNEGSKA (reference sequence). Trimming stripped 4 bases from V and 1 base from J, with 13 bases between. The CDR3 is 15 residues long. The CDR3 protein is CSAIPGQLNTGELFF. CDR3 bases: TGCAGTGCTATTCCCGGACAACTGAACACCGGGGAGCTGTTTTTT.

This clonotype occurred a few times. V and J are TRBV12-3 or TRBV12-4 and TRBJ2-7; 7 bases are shared with TRBD1. This CDR3 region has 14 residues. Trimming at V came to 6 bases and at J to 2 bases, leaving 7 bases not matched to a gene. CDR3 protein: CASSSPQGAYEQYF. CDR3 nucleotides: TGTGCCAGCAGCTCCCCCCAGGGGGCCTACGAGCAGTACTTC.